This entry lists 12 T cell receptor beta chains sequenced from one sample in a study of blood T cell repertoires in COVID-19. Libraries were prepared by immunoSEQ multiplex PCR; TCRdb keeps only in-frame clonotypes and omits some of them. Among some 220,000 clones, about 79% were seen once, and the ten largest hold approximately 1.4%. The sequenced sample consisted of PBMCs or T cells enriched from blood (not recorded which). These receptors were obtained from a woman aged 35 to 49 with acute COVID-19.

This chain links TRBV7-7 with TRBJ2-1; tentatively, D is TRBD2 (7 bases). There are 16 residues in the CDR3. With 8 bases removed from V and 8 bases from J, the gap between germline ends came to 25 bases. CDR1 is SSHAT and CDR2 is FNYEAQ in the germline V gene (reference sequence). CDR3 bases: TGTGCCAGCTCTCTGGGGGGGGCCCCCGCAAGAGATGAGCAGTTCTTC. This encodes CASSLGGAPARDEQFF.

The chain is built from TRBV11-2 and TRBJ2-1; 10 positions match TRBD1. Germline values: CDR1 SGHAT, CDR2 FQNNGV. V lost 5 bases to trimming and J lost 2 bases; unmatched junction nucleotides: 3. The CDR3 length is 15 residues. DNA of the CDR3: TGTGCCAGCAGCGGGACAGGGGTGACCTACAATGAGCAGTTCTTC. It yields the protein CASSGTGVTYNEQFF.

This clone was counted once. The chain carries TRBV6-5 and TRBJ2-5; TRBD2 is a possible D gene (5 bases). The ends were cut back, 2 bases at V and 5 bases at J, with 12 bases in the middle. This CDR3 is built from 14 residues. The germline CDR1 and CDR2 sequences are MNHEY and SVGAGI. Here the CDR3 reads CASSYGRSGETQYF. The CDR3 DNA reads TGTGCCAGCAGTTACGGCAGGTCGGGGGAGACCCAGTACTTC.

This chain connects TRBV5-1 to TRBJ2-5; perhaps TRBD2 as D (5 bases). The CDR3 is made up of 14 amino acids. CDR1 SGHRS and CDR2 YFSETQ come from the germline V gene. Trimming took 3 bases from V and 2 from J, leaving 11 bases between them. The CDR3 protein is CASSSLGEQETQYF. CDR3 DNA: TGCGCCAGCAGCTCCTTGGGAGAACAAGAGACCCAGTACTTC.

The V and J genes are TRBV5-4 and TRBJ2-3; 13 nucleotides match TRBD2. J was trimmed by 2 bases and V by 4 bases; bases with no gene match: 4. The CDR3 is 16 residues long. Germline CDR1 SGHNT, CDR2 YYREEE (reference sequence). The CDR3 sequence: CASSTSGGGFTDTQYF. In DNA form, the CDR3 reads TGTGCCAGCAGCACTAGCGGGGGGGGTTTCACAGATACGCAGTATTTT.

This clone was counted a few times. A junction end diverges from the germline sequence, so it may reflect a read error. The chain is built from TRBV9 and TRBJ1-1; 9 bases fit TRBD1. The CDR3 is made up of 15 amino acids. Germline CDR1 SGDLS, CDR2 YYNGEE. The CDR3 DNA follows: TGTGCCAGCAGCGTAACCGGGACAGGGTACACTAATCAGGAGTTT. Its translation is CASSVTGTGYTNQEF.

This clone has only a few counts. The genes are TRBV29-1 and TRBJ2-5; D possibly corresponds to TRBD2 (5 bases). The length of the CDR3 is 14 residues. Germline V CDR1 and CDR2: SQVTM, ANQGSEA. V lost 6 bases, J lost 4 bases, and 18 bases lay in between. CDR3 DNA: TGCAGCGTCGGGAAGAACGGACCAACAGAGACCCAGTACTTC. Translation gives CSVGKNGPTETQYF.

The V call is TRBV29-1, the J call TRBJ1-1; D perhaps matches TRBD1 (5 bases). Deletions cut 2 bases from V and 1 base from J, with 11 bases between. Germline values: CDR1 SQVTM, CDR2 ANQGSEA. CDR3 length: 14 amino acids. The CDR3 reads CSVEQGGKNTEAFF. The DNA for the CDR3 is TGCAGCGTTGAACAGGGTGGAAAGAACACTGAAGCTTTCTTT.

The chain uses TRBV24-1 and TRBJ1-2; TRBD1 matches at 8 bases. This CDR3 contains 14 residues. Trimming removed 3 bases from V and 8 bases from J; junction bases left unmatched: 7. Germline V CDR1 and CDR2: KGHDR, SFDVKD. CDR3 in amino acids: CATSDHGTGFGYTF. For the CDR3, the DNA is TGTGCCACCAGTGATCACGGGACAGGTTTCGGCTACACCTTC.

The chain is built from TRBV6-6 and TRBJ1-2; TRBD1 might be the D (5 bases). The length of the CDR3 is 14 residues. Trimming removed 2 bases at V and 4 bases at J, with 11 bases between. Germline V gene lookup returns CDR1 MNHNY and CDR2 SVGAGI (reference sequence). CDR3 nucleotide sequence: TGTGCCAGCAGTTACGAACAGGCAGCCTATGGCTACACCTTC. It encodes CASSYEQAAYGYTF.

CDR3 nucleotides: TGTGCCAGCAGCCCATCCGAGCGGGATGAGCAGTTCTTC. Translating gives CASSPSERDEQFF. The chain has TRBV21-1 and TRBJ2-1; the D segment call TRBD2 is taken from the table without a DNA check. TRBV21-1 is a pseudogene. The CDR3 extends over 13 amino acids.

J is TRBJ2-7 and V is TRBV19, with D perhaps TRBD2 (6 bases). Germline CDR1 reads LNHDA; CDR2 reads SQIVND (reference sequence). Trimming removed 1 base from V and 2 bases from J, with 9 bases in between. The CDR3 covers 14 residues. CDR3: CASSIAPGAYEQYF. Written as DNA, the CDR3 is TGTGCCAGTAGTATAGCGCCGGGAGCCTACGAGCAGTACTTC.